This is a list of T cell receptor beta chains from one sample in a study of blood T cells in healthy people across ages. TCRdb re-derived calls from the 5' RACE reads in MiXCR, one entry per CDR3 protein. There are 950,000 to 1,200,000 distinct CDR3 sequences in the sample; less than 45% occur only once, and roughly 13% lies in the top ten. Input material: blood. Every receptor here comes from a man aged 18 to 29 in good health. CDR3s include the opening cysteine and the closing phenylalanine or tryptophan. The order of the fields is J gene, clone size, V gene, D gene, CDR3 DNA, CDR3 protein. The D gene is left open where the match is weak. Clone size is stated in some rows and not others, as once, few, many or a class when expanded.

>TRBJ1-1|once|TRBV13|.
TGTGCCAGCAGCCCCGCACTTGGCCAGGGGGCTTTCTTT
CASSPALGQGAFF
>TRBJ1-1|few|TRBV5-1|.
TGCGCCAGCAGCCAACGGGCGGGGGGTGAAGCTTTCTTT
CASSQRAGGEAFF
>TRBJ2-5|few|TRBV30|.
TGTGCCTGGAGTGGGGTTACAGTTTGGGAGACCCAGTACTTC
CAWSGVTVWETQYF
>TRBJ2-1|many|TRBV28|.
TGTGCCAGCAGCCACGTTCACAATGAGCAGTTCTTC
CASSHVHNEQFF
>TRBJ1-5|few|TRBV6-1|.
TGTGCCAGCAGTGGCAGCCTTAGCAATCAGCCCCAGCATTTT
CASSGSLSNQPQHF
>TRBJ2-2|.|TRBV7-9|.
TGTGCCAGCAGCTTACGGAAAAACACCGGGGAGCTGTTTTTT
CASSLRKNTGELFF
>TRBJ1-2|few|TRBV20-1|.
TGCAGTGCTAATCCCCTCCCCTATGGCTATGGCTACACCTTC
CSANPLPYGYGYTF
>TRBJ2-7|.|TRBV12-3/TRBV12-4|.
TGTGCCAGCAGACGCTCGGGACCGCAAAACTCCTACGAGCAGTACTTC
CASRRSGPQNSYEQYF
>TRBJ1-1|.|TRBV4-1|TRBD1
TGCGCCAGCAGCTATACCGCGACAGGGTTTTTGAACACTGAAGCTTTCTTT
CASSYTATGFLNTEAFF
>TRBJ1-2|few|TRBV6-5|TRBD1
TGTGCCAGCAGTAACAGCGACAGGGGGAATGGCTACACCTTC
CASSNSDRGNGYTF
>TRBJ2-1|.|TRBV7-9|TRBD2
TGTGCCAGCAGCTTAGGCTCGACTAGCAGGGCTTACAATGAGCAGTTCTTC
CASSLGSTSRAYNEQFF
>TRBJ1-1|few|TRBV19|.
TGTGCCAGTAGTATTCGGCAGGGTGAAGCTTTCTTT
CASSIRQGEAFF
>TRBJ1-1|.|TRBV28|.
TGTGCCAGCACCCCGGACGGAATGAACACTGAAGCTTTCTTT
CASTPDGMNTEAFF
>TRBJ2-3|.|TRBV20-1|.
TGCAGTGCCCTTCTCGGATCGGAAGATACGCAGTATTTT
CSALLGSEDTQYF
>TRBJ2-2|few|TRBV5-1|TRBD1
TGCGCCAGCAGCTTACAGGGGGCGCAACCTGCCGGGGAGCTGTTTTTT
CASSLQGAQPAGELFF
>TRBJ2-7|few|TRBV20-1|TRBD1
TGCAGTGTACCTCTGACAGGGGGTTTCTCCTACGAGCAGTACTTC
CSVPLTGGFSYEQYF